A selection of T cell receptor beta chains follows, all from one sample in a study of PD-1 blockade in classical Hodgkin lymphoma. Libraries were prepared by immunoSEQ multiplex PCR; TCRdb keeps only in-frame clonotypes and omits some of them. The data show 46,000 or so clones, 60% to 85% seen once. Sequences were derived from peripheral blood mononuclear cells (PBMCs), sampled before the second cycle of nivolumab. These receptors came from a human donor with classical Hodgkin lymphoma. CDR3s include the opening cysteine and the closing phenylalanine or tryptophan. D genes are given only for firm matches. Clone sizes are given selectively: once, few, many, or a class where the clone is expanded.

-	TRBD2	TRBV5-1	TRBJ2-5	CASSLAGGSETQYF	TGCGCCAGCAGCTTAGCGGGAGGATCAGAGACCCAGTACTTC
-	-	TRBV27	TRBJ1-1	CASSPTDWNTEAFF	TGTGCCAGCAGTCCGACAGACTGGAACACTGAAGCTTTCTTT
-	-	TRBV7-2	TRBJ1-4	CASCPGAGKNEKLFF	TGTGCCAGCTGCCCCGGGGCCGGGAAGAATGAAAAACTGTTTTTT
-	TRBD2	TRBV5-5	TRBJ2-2	CASSLTGGSRTGELFF	TGTGCCAGCAGTTTGACCGGGGGGTCGCGCACCGGGGAGCTGTTTTTT
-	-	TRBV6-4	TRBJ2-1	CASSDSPSLYNEQFF	TGTGCCAGCAGTGACTCGCCTAGCCTCTACAATGAGCAGTTCTTC
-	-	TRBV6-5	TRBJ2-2	CASSYSIRANTGELFF	TGTGCCAGCAGTTACTCGATACGAGCTAACACCGGGGAGCTGTTTTTT
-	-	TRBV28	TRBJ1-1	CASSFLSGANAFF	TGTGCCAGCAGTTTTTTATCGGGGGCGAACGCTTTCTTT
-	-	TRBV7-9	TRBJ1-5	CASSSQGRQPQHF	TGTGCCAGCAGCTCCCAGGGGCGGCAGCCCCAGCATTTT
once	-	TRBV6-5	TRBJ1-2	CASSPYRDHYGYTF	TGTGCCAGCAGTCCATATAGGGATCACTATGGCTACACCTTC
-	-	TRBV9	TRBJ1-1	CASSVNDWNTEAFF	TGTGCCAGCAGCGTAAACGACTGGAACACTGAAGCTTTCTTT
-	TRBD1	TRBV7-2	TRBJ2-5	CASSPGQGVGETQYF	TGTGCCAGCAGCCCTGGACAGGGTGTAGGAGAGACCCAGTACTTC
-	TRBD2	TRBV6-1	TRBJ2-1	CASSLAGAISNEQFF	TGTGCCAGCAGTTTAGCGGGGGCCATATCCAATGAGCAGTTCTTC